This T cell receptor beta chain emerged from a study of shared clonotypes between healthy human individuals. Study-level points and caveats: Depth of sequencing was expected to influence donor clonotype sharing.

Clones were read by immunoSEQ multiplex PCR, and TCRdb kept only the in-frame ones, dropping some. The data hold over a million clones, with around 78% observed a single time. As concerns this clone: Its antigen is as yet unknown.

Losses at the gene ends were 4 bases for V and 3 bases for J; bases not matched to a gene: 6. Germline loops: CDR1 SGHTA, CDR2 FQGNSA. There are 14 residues in the CDR3. The chain links TRBV7-2 to TRBJ2-7, with 7 bases fitting TRBD1. The sequencing sample was made of memory CD4+ T cells from PBMCs. Subset here: CD45RA-negative fraction. This sequence was found in a young man in good health. Some clones in this sample may be carry-over from other donors' samples. CDR3 sequence reads: CASSSQGQHYEQYF. CDR3 nucleotides: TGTGCCAGCAGCTCGCAGGGACAGCACTACGAGCAGTACTTC.